These 11 T cell receptor beta chains originate from one sample sequenced in a study of T cell responses to AZD1222 COVID-19 vaccine. Clones were sequenced by immunoSEQ multiplex PCR, and TCRdb holds only the in-frame ones, with some missing. This sample carries 150,000 to 200,000 clones, more than 80% of them seen once, and the ten largest clones take 2.6%. The sequencing used peripheral blood, collected on day 0 of AZD1222 vaccination. The receptor source for this set is an adult in good health.

The chain recombines TRBV13 with TRBJ2-6; D unresolved. Germline lookup yields CDR1 PRHDT and CDR2 FYEKMQ (reference sequence). The CDR3 is 14 residues long. Trimming took off 5 bases at V and 2 bases at J, with 7 bases between the two ends. CDR3 in DNA: TGTGCCAGCAGCGAAGGGACTGGGGCCAACGTCCTGACTTTC. Amino acids: CASSEGTGANVLTF.

The CDR3 sequence: CASSELEAFF. The DNA of the CDR3 is TGTGCCAGCAGTGAACTTGAAGCTTTCTTT. The chain carries TRBV2 and TRBJ1-1; D not certain. The germline V and J ends were trimmed by 2 bases and 7 bases, with 2 bases remaining between them. Germline CDR1 is SNHLY and CDR2 is FYNNEI. The CDR3 totals 10 residues.

In DNA form, the CDR3 reads TGTGCCTGGAGCCGGACAGGGGCAAATGGAAACACCATATATTTT. This encodes CAWSRTGANGNTIYF. The rearrangement joins TRBV30 to TRBJ1-3; 9 bases match TRBD1. Germline-derived CDR1 and CDR2 are GTSNPN and SVGIG (reference sequence). The CDR3 has 15 amino acids. V shed 3 bases, J shed 3 bases, and the junction held 6 bases outside the gene matches.

The chain recombines TRBV4-1 with TRBJ2-3; 7 nucleotides align to TRBD1. This CDR3 has 15 residues. The ends lost 2 bases at V and 6 bases at J; junction bases unmatched: 8. CDR1 is MGHRA and CDR2 is YSYEKL in the germline V gene. CDR3 nucleotide sequence: TGCGCCAGCAGCCAATTAGGGGGCGTGTATGATACGCAGTATTTT. This translates into CASSQLGGVYDTQYF.

This rearrangement joins TRBV6-6 to TRBJ2-7; D may be TRBD1 or TRBD2 (5 bases each). This CDR3 is built from 17 residues. Deletions cut 5 bases from V and 0 bases from J, with 20 bases between. Germline CDR1 is MNHNY and CDR2 is SVGAGI (reference sequence). The CDR3 is CASSRTPPGTLSYEQYF. CDR3 coding DNA: TGTGCCAGCAGTCGCACCCCCCCAGGGACCCTCTCCTACGAGCAGTACTTC.

V and J are TRBV19 and TRBJ2-1, with TRBD2 matching over 14 bases. The germline CDR1 and CDR2 sequences are LNHDA and SQIVND (reference sequence). The CDR3 is 16 residues long. Trimming cost V 6 bases and J 9 bases; bases outside gene matches: 10. The CDR3 bases are TGTGCCAGTAGCCCACCGGGACTAGCGGGAGTTGGTGAGCAGTTCTTC. Its protein product is CASSPPGLAGVGEQFF.

V gene TRBV19 combines with J gene TRBJ2-2; 8 bases fit TRBD2. Germline values: CDR1 LNHDA, CDR2 SQIVND (reference sequence). CDR3 length: 18 residues. Trimming removed 4 bases from V and 1 base from J; junction bases left unmatched: 11. CDR3 nucleotides: TGTGCCAGTAGTACACCGGGGAGACTAGCGCGGAACACCGGGGAGCTGTTTTTT. This codes for CASSTPGRLARNTGELFF.

The chain is built from TRBV4-1 and TRBJ1-2, with D tentatively TRBD1 (6 bases). The germline V and J ends were trimmed by 3 bases and 2 bases, with 13 bases remaining between them. Germline CDR1 is MGHRA and CDR2 is YSYEKL. The CDR3 has 15 residues. CDR3 sequence (DNA): TGCGCCAGCAGCCACCCCGACAGGCTAAACTATGGCTACACCTTC. It specifies CASSHPDRLNYGYTF.

The V gene is TRBV5-1, the J gene TRBJ2-1; 8 bases agree with TRBD1. CDR1 and CDR2 from the germline V gene are SGHRS and YFSETQ. V lost 4 bases, J lost 8 bases, and 2 bases stayed unmatched. The CDR3 runs 12 residues. Here the CDR3 reads CASSQDRDEQFF. CDR3 nucleotides: TGCGCCAGCAGCCAGGACAGGGATGAGCAGTTCTTC.

V and J are TRBV19 and TRBJ2-2; the D gene is possibly TRBD2 (6 bases). The CDR3 length is 16 residues. Trimming took off 6 bases at V and 0 bases at J, with 14 bases between the two ends. Germline CDR1 is LNHDA and CDR2 is SQIVND (reference sequence). CDR3 bases: TGTGCCAGTAGGTCCCCGGGACTCCCGAACACCGGGGAGCTGTTTTTT. Residues: CASRSPGLPNTGELFF.

The chain joins TRBV5-4 to TRBJ2-3; 16 bases line up with TRBD2. Germline CDR1 and CDR2: SGHNT and YYREEE (reference sequence). V trimming: 4 bases; J trimming: 1 base; junction bases outside the gene matches: 6. This CDR3 spans 18 amino acids. CDR3 protein: CASSKGTSGRAGTDTQYF. The CDR3 region has the DNA TGTGCCAGCAGCAAAGGGACTAGCGGGAGGGCCGGCACAGATACGCAGTATTTT.